This is a list of T cell receptor beta chains from one sample in a study of T cell responses to AZD1222 COVID-19 vaccine. Produced via immunoSEQ multiplex PCR; TCRdb's table is partial and in-frame only. The sample carries 94,000 or so clones, about 90% recorded once. Sample: peripheral blood, taken on day 0 of AZD1222 vaccination. The source is an adult in good health. Both conserved end residues are part of each CDR3. The order of the fields is V gene, clone size, J gene, D gene, CDR3 protein, CDR3 DNA. A D gene is named only where the DNA matches it firmly. The size entry is marked missing in some rows and otherwise reads once, few, many or a size class.

>TRBV6-2/TRBV6-3|few|TRBJ2-2|.
CASSTPRGRAGSGELFF
TGTGCCAGCAGTACCCCCAGGGGCAGGGCCGGTTCCGGGGAGCTGTTTTTT
>TRBV6-6|.|TRBJ2-5|.
CASSYPGLEETQYF
TGTGCCAGCAGTTACCCGGGACTGGAGGAGACCCAGTACTTC
>TRBV28|.|TRBJ1-2|TRBD1
CASSFAGQGAELFGYTF
TGTGCCAGCAGTTTTGCGGGACAGGGGGCTGAGTTATTTGGCTACACCTTC
>TRBV12-5|.|TRBJ2-5|.
CASGLGAGTQETQYF
TGTGCTAGTGGTTTGGGCGCCGGGACTCAAGAGACCCAGTACTTC
>TRBV27|.|TRBJ2-1|TRBD2
CASSFLGLAGGNEQFF
TGTGCCAGCAGTTTTTTGGGACTAGCGGGAGGGAATGAGCAGTTCTTC
>TRBV5-6|.|TRBJ1-4|.
CASSLARGLTNEKLFF
TGTGCCAGCAGCTTGGCCCGGGGGCTAACTAATGAAAAACTGTTTTTT
>TRBV15|.|TRBJ1-1|.
CATSRAPTGGTEAFF
TGTGCCACCAGCAGAGCACCCACGGGTGGGACTGAAGCTTTCTTT
>TRBV19|.|TRBJ2-7|TRBD1
CASSKVPGQGIYEQYF
TGTGCCAGTAGTAAAGTACCGGGACAGGGGATTTACGAGCAGTACTTC
>TRBV28|.|TRBJ1-3|.
CASSLKGLSSGNTIYF
TGTGCCAGCAGTTTAAAGGGCTTAAGCTCTGGAAACACCATATATTTT
>TRBV18|.|TRBJ2-1|TRBD1
CASSPPGTGGIEQFF
TGTGCCAGCTCACCACCAGGGACAGGGGGCATTGAGCAGTTCTTC
>TRBV5-1|.|TRBJ1-4|.
CASSFIGGLATNEKLFF
TGCGCCAGCAGCTTTATCGGGGGGCTAGCAACTAATGAAAAACTGTTTTTT
>TRBV27|.|TRBJ2-4|TRBD1
CASRPGQGINIQYF
TGTGCCAGCCGCCCCGGACAGGGGATCAACATTCAGTACTTC
>TRBV30|few|TRBJ1-3|.
CAWSVPVGVSGNTIYF
TGTGCCTGGAGTGTTCCGGTTGGGGTCTCTGGAAACACCATATATTTT
>TRBV12-3/TRBV12-4|.|TRBJ2-1|.
CASSSTSNEQFF
TGTGCCAGCAGCTCAACTAGCAATGAGCAGTTCTTC
>TRBV6-5|once|TRBJ2-7|TRBD1
CASSSRGQGAFEQYF
TGTGCCAGCAGCTCAAGGGGACAGGGGGCCTTCGAGCAGTACTTC
>TRBV19|.|TRBJ1-4|.
CASTKVAIGTNEKLFF
TGTGCCAGTACCAAGGTGGCTATAGGGACTAATGAAAAACTGTTTTTT
>TRBV3-1/TRBV3-2|once|TRBJ2-7|TRBD1
CASSHAPGQSSYEQYF
TGTGCCAGCAGCCATGCACCGGGACAGAGTTCCTACGAGCAGTACTTC
>TRBV30|once|TRBJ1-2|.
CAWRGSTGTNYGYTF
TGTGCCTGGAGGGGTAGTACAGGGACCAACTATGGCTACACCTTC
>TRBV9|.|TRBJ2-7|TRBD2
CASSAGAAGAYEQYF
TGTGCCAGCAGCGCTGGCGCGGCGGGAGCCTACGAGCAGTACTTC
>TRBV19|.|TRBJ1-1|.
CASSIGREVEAFF
TGTGCCAGTAGTATCGGACGGGAGGTTGAAGCTTTCTTT
>TRBV6-1|medium-sized|TRBJ2-5|TRBD1
CASSEAPGQITETQYF
TGTGCCAGCAGTGAAGCCCCGGGACAGATAACAGAGACCCAGTACTTC
>TRBV29-1|.|TRBJ2-2|TRBD2
CSVVAGAVGELFF
TGCAGCGTTGTAGCGGGAGCGGTCGGGGAGCTGTTTTTT
>TRBV5-4|.|TRBJ1-6|TRBD1
CASSLGSGTGMRNSPLHF
TGTGCCAGCAGCTTGGGATCCGGGACAGGGATGCGCAATTCACCCCTCCACTTT
>TRBV10-3|.|TRBJ1-5|.
CAISESNGGSQPQHF
TGTGCCATCAGTGAGTCAAACGGGGGCAGTCAGCCCCAGCATTTT
>TRBV4-3|.|TRBJ2-1|.
CASSQEGGKYNEQFF
TGCGCCAGCAGCCAAGAAGGGGGGAAGTACAATGAGCAGTTCTTC
>TRBV6-5|.|TRBJ2-6|TRBD1
CAVRPGGSGANVLTF
TGTGCCGTCCGTCCAGGGGGCTCTGGGGCCAACGTCCTGACTTTC
>TRBV4-2|.|TRBJ2-2|.
CASSRDRKGTGELFF
TGTGCCAGCAGCCGAGACAGGAAGGGCACCGGGGAGCTGTTTTTT
>TRBV30|.|TRBJ2-7|.
CAWTHRWGEQYF
TGTGCCTGGACCCATCGGTGGGGCGAGCAGTACTTC
>TRBV7-9|.|TRBJ2-7|.
CASSTTGRPSYEQYF
TGTGCCAGCAGCACAACGGGGCGTCCCTCCTACGAGCAGTACTTC
>TRBV5-4|.|TRBJ2-5|.
CASSSDIDRTYGDF
TGTGCCAGCAGTTCGGATATCGATCGGACATATGGGGACTTC
>TRBV5-1|.|TRBJ2-6|.
CASSLALGSGANVLTF
TGCGCCAGCAGCTTGGCCCTAGGGTCTGGGGCCAACGTCCTGACTTTC